This is a list of T cell receptor beta chains from one sample in a study of post-analysis software for immune sequencing data. TCRdb reprocessed the PCR reads with MiXCR, giving one entry per CDR3 protein. The sample contains hundreds of thousands of distinct CDR3 sequences, around 40% of which appear only once. The sequenced material came from blood. Receptors were obtained from a girl aged 5-17 years with multiple sclerosis. Both conserved end residues are part of each CDR3. The D gene is left open where the match is weak. Only some rows state a clone size, as once, few, many or a class for expanded clones.

-	TRBV7-2	TRBD2	TRBJ2-1	CASSLRLAGGITYNEQFF	TGTGCCAGCAGCTTAAGACTAGCGGGGGGGATCACCTACAATGAGCAGTTCTTC
-	TRBV6-5	TRBD1	TRBJ2-1	CASSTGGANNKQFF	TGTGCCAGCAGTACAGGGGGCGCGAACAATAAGCAGTTCTTC
few	TRBV13	-	TRBJ2-1	CATTGALSGEQFF	TGTGCCACCACAGGAGCCCTTTCGGGAGAGCAGTTCTTC
-	TRBV5-1	-	TRBJ2-7	CASSPDGDEQYF	TGCGCCAGCAGCCCGGATGGGGACGAGCAGTACTTC
-	TRBV18	-	TRBJ1-4	CASSNPGREKLFF	TGTGCCAGCTCAAATCCCGGACGGGAAAAACTGTTTTTT
-	TRBV24-1	-	TRBJ2-3	CATSDDNTDTQYF	TGTGCCACCAGTGACGACAACACAGATACGCAGTATTTT
few	TRBV5-1	-	TRBJ1-6	CASSLVGRSSYNSPLHF	TGCGCCAGCAGCTTGGTAGGCAGGAGCTCCTATAATTCACCCCTCCACTTT
few	TRBV5-1	TRBD1	TRBJ1-1	CASSSGQGNFDTEAFF	TGCGCCAGCAGTTCCGGACAGGGGAATTTTGACACTGAAGCTTTCTTT
few	TRBV28	-	TRBJ2-7	CASSFSDSYEQYF	TGTGCCAGCAGTTTCTCGGACTCCTACGAGCAGTACTTC
once	TRBV11-2	TRBD2	TRBJ2-1	CASSIGTLAGGFNEQFF	TGTGCCAGCAGCATTGGGACCCTAGCGGGAGGGTTCAATGAGCAGTTCTTC
few	TRBV10-3	-	TRBJ1-5	CAISESMDEVQPQHF	TGTGCCATCAGTGAGTCGATGGACGAAGTTCAGCCCCAGCATTTT
-	TRBV15	-	TRBJ2-3	CATSRDLSRADTQYF	TGTGCCACCAGCAGAGATCTATCGAGGGCAGATACGCAGTATTTT
-	TRBV7-9	TRBD2	TRBJ2-3	CASSLRPSGTTDTQYF	TGTGCCAGCAGCTTACGGCCTAGCGGTACCACAGATACGCAGTATTTT
-	TRBV5-1	-	TRBJ1-1	CASSHDRMWAFF	TGCGCCAGCAGCCATGACAGGATGTGGGCTTTCTTT
-	TRBV13	-	TRBJ2-1	CASSLGSGANYNEQFF	TGTGCCAGCAGCTTAGGCTCGGGAGCCAACTACAATGAGCAGTTCTTC
-	TRBV4-3	TRBD2	TRBJ2-1	CASSPRTSGMGLDYNEQFF	TGCGCCAGCAGCCCCAGGACTAGCGGGATGGGGCTGGACTACAATGAGCAGTTCTTC
few	TRBV29-1	-	TRBJ1-1	CSVAQGRGAEAFF	TGCAGCGTTGCTCAGGGGCGAGGCGCTGAAGCTTTCTTT
-	TRBV28	TRBD2	TRBJ2-7	CASSPRRDYTYEQYF	TGTGCCAGCAGTCCAAGAAGGGACTACACCTACGAGCAGTACTTC
-	TRBV6-5	-	TRBJ1-1	CASTRNTEAFF	TGTGCCAGCACCCGGAACACTGAAGCTTTCTTT
few	TRBV25-1	-	TRBJ1-1	CASRDAGSTEAFF	TGTGCCAGCCGAGACGCGGGGAGTACTGAAGCTTTCTTT
-	TRBV19	-	TRBJ2-5	CASSRWLGANQETKYF	TGTGCCAGTAGTAGGTGGTTGGGAGCGAACCAAGAGACCAAGTACTTC
-	TRBV6-1	TRBD2	TRBJ2-1	CASSRDYGNNEQFF	TGTGCCAGCAGTCGGGACTACGGTAACAATGAGCAGTTCTTC
-	TRBV20-1	TRBD1	TRBJ1-2	CSAVPTGGYGYTF	TGCAGTGCTGTCCCCACAGGGGGCTATGGCTACACCTTC
-	TRBV11-3	-	TRBJ2-7	CASSLDGGREQYF	TGTGCCAGCAGCTTAGATGGAGGGAGAGAGCAGTACTTC
-	TRBV6-6	-	TRBJ2-3	CASRRQTGTQYF	TGTGCCAGCAGGAGACAGACGGGTACGCAGTATTTT
-	TRBV24-1	-	TRBJ1-1	CATSSSLNTEAFF	TGTGCCACCAGTTCCAGCTTGAACACTGAAGCTTTCTTT
many	TRBV4-1	TRBD1	TRBJ2-1	CASSQGQGYEQFF	TGCGCCAGCAGCCAAGGACAGGGTTATGAGCAGTTCTTC
many	TRBV5-1	-	TRBJ2-7	CASSDYPGTNQGEQYF	TGCGCCAGCAGCGACTACCCCGGGACAAATCAAGGCGAGCAGTACTTC